These 23 T cell receptor beta chains were all obtained from the same sample, sequenced in a study of blood T cell repertoires in COVID-19 (dated by TCRdb to 2018 to 2020). The library was built by means of the immunoSEQ multiplex PCR assay. Entries here come from immuneACCESS through TCRdb and include only in-frame sequences with V and J called. Some clones fail to appear in such tables; in the studies checked, an unresolved V gene covers under half of the shortfall, and the cause of the remainder is unknown. This sample gives around 84,000 clones in total; about 80% of them show up just once. Of the sample, approximately 12% is held by the ten largest clones. Sequenced sample: peripheral blood. Source of these receptors: a woman in her thirties or forties with active or convalescent COVID-19.

This clone showed up just once. The chain carries TRBV19 and TRBJ1-5, with no clear D. Trimming removed 6 bases from V and 6 bases from J, with 12 bases in between. The length of the CDR3 is 13 residues. Germline CDR1 and CDR2: LNHDA and SQIVND (reference sequence). Written as DNA, the CDR3 is TGTGCCAGTAGGCCGGGGAATGGTCAGCCCCAGCATTTT. It yields the protein CASRPGNGQPQHF. Complete variable domain (other parts from reference TRBV19 and TRBJ1-5): DGGITQSPKYLFRKEGQNVTLSCEQNLNHDAMYWYRQDPGQGLRLIYYSQIVNDFQKGDIAEGYSVSREKKESFPLTVTSAQKNPTAFYLCASRPGNGQPQHFGDGTRLSIL.

This sequence joins TRBV5-1 and TRBJ2-5, with 13 positions matching TRBD2. The CDR3 has 17 residues. Losses at the gene ends were 0 bases for V and 4 bases for J; bases not matched to a gene: 6. Germline V gene sequence: CDR1 SGHRS, CDR2 YFSETQ. In DNA, the CDR3 is TGCGCCAGCAGCTTGGGGACTAGCGGGAGAGGGTTAGAGACCCAGTACTTC. Translating it yields CASSLGTSGRGLETQYF.

The chain employs TRBV14 and TRBJ1-2, with D perhaps matching TRBD1 (6 bases). This CDR3 has 15 residues. Per germline, CDR1 SGHDN and CDR2 FVKESK. V gave up 0 bases and J gave up 8 bases, with 16 bases separating them. In DNA form, the CDR3 reads TGTGCCAGCAGCCAAGACCGTACAGGGTTTTGGGGCTACACCTTC. Its translation: CASSQDRTGFWGYTF.

The chain combines TRBV25-1 with TRBJ2-7; 11 nucleotides align to TRBD1. The CDR3 contains 15 residues. V shed 5 bases, J shed 3 bases, and the junction held 6 bases outside the gene matches. The germline CDR1 and CDR2 sequences are MGHDK and SYGVNS. In DNA form, the CDR3 reads TGTGCCAGCAGTCTAATCGGGACAGGGGGCTACGAGCAGTACTTC. It is translated as CASSLIGTGGYEQYF.

The chain recombines TRBV19 with TRBJ1-4; 7 nucleotides line up with TRBD1. The CDR3 covers 15 residues. The ends lost 4 bases at V and 0 bases at J; junction bases unmatched: 2. Germline-derived CDR1 and CDR2 are LNHDA and SQIVND (reference sequence). The CDR3 protein is CASSRQGATNEKLFF. CDR3 in DNA: TGTGCCAGTAGTAGACAGGGTGCAACTAATGAAAAACTGTTTTTT.

This clone was seen only once. J is TRBJ2-7 and V is TRBV24-1; 7 bases fit TRBD1. With V trimmed by 6 bases and J by 5 bases, 9 bases remained unmatched. The CDR3 is 14 amino acids. Germline values: CDR1 KGHDR, CDR2 SFDVKD. CDR3 region: CATSKTGTAHEQYF. The CDR3 nucleotides read TGTGCCACCAGTAAGACCGGGACAGCCCACGAGCAGTACTTC.

The chain joins TRBV10-3 to TRBJ2-1, with D maybe TRBD2 (5 bases). CDR1 and CDR2 from the germline V gene are ENHRY and SYGVKD. The CDR3 consists of 16 residues. Trimming took 5 bases from V and 0 from J, leaving 14 bases between them. CDR3 amino acids: CAISPPLGSSYNEQFF. The DNA for the CDR3 is TGTGCCATCAGTCCCCCTCTAGGGAGCTCCTACAATGAGCAGTTCTTC.

The gene calls are TRBV19 and TRBJ1-4; D ambiguous. V was shortened by 4 bases and J by 5 bases, with 8 bases between the two germline ends. The CDR3 consists of 13 residues. Looked up from germline, CDR1 is LNHDA and CDR2 is SQIVND (reference sequence). The CDR3 coding sequence is TGTGCCAGTAGTAGGAGGCGGAATGAAAAACTGTTTTTT. This translates into CASSRRRNEKLFF.

V gene TRBV15 combines with J gene TRBJ2-1; 12 nucleotides agree with TRBD2. This CDR3 is built from 15 residues. The trim removed 0 bases at V and 9 bases at J, leaving 3 bases unmatched. The germline CDR1 and CDR2 sequences are LNHNV and YYDKDF (reference sequence). The CDR3 spells CATSRDLTSGGEQFF. CDR3 bases: TGTGCCACCAGCAGAGATTTGACTAGCGGGGGTGAGCAGTTCTTC.

This clone was seen more than once but under ten times. V is TRBV12-3 or TRBV12-4 and J is TRBJ1-3; unclear D gene. The CDR3 is 12 amino acids. The ends were cut back, 3 bases at V and 6 bases at J, with 6 bases in the middle. The CDR3 is CASSFLLNTIYF. In DNA form, the CDR3 reads TGTGCCAGCAGTTTCCTATTAAACACCATATATTTT.

The chain links TRBV19 to TRBJ1-1; perhaps TRBD1 as D (5 bases). The germline V gene has CDR1 LNHDA and CDR2 SQIVND (reference sequence). This CDR3 region has 18 residues. V was cut by 4 bases and J by 0 bases, with 21 bases left in between. This CDR3 is CASSRRGLRTLMNTEAFF. CDR3 coding DNA: TGTGCCAGTAGTAGGAGGGGACTGCGTACCCTCATGAACACTGAAGCTTTCTTT.

This rearrangement joins TRBV29-1 to TRBJ2-1, with 10 nucleotides matching TRBD2. The CDR3 consists of 15 residues. With V trimmed by 3 bases and J by 0 bases, 2 bases remained unmatched. Germline CDR1 and CDR2: SQVTM and ANQGSEA. In nucleotides, the CDR3 is TGCAGCGTTGAGTCTAGCGGGAGCTCCTACAATGAGCAGTTCTTC. Translated: CSVESSGSSYNEQFF.

The sample holds a few counts of this clone. The V and J genes are TRBV19 and TRBJ1-1, with D uncertain. This CDR3 contains 13 residues. Germline-derived CDR1 and CDR2 are LNHDA and SQIVND (reference sequence). V gave up 5 bases and J gave up 6 bases, with 13 bases separating them. The CDR3 bases are TGTGCCAGTAGTTCCTATGCAGCGTCTGAAGCTTTCTTT. Protein product: CASSSYAASEAFF.

The CDR3 coding sequence is TGTGCCAGCAGCGTAGAGACAGGGGGCGGGGAGCTGTTTTTT. This gives the protein CASSVETGGGELFF. The rearrangement joins TRBV9 to TRBJ2-2; 9 positions match TRBD1. There are 14 residues in the CDR3. Looked up from germline, CDR1 is SGDLS and CDR2 is YYNGEE. J gave up 7 bases and V 0 bases, and 1 base lay outside the gene matches.

This sequence joins TRBV30 and TRBJ1-1; TRBD1 aligns across 7 bases. V lost 5 bases, J lost 3 bases, and 3 bases stayed unmatched. CDR1 GTSNPN and CDR2 SVGIG come from the germline V gene (reference sequence). There are 12 residues in the CDR3. The CDR3 DNA reads TGTGCCTGGCAGGGACAGCACACTGAAGCTTTCTTT. Translation: CAWQGQHTEAFF.

There are a few counts of this clone. V gene TRBV11-2 combines with J gene TRBJ1-6; no firm D call. Trimming took off 0 bases at V and 4 bases at J, with 4 bases between the two ends. The V gene's germline CDR1 is SGHAT and CDR2 FQNNGV. CDR3 length: 14 amino acids. As DNA, the CDR3 is TGTGCCAGCAGCTTAGACAGTTATAATTCACCCCTCCACTTT. It specifies CASSLDSYNSPLHF. Full variable domain (rest looked up from reference TRBV11-2 and TRBJ1-6): EAGVAQSPRYKIIEKRQSVAFWCNPISGHATLYWYQQILGQGPKLLIQFQNNGVVDDSQLPKDRFSAERLKGVDSTLKIQPAKLEDSAVYLCASSLDSYNSPLHFGNGTRLTVT.

The CDR3 DNA reads as TGTGCCAGCAGTGAACAGCGGGGGAGGTACGAGCAGTACTTC. Its translation: CASSEQRGRYEQYF. The J gene is TRBJ2-7, the V gene TRBV2; 8 positions agree with TRBD2. The V segment lost 2 bases and the J segment 4 bases; nucleotides outside the gene matches: 4. Germline V CDR1 and CDR2: SNHLY, FYNNEI. The CDR3 is 14 amino acids.

This sequence joins TRBV27 and TRBJ1-5; 9 nucleotides match TRBD1. The germline gives CDR1 MNHEY, CDR2 SMNVEV (reference sequence). V was pared by 5 bases and J by 0 bases, with 14 bases of the junction left unmatched. The CDR3 consists of 19 residues. This chain's CDR3 is CASSTPGQGAPYSNQPQHF. As DNA, the CDR3 is TGTGCCAGCAGTACACCGGGACAGGGAGCCCCTTATAGCAATCAGCCCCAGCATTTT.

The V call is TRBV25-1, the J call TRBJ2-5; TRBD2 aligns across 15 bases. Trimming took 3 bases from V and 5 from J; bases not matched to a gene: 1. Germline V CDR1 and CDR2: MGHDK, SYGVNS. This CDR3 has 15 amino acids. The CDR3 loop reads CASSDGLAGGETQYF. CDR3 in DNA: TGTGCCAGCAGTGATGGACTAGCGGGAGGGGAGACCCAGTACTTC.

This clone was seen a single time. The V and J genes are TRBV6-2 or TRBV6-3 and TRBJ2-4, with 9 bases identical to TRBD1. CDR1 MNHEY and CDR2 SVGEGT come from the germline V gene. Unmatched junction bases numbered 14, after V lost 7 bases and J lost 4 bases. This CDR3 is 17 amino acids long. CDR3: CASTPGATGGAKNIQYF. The CDR3 nucleotides are TGTGCCAGCACCCCGGGGGCAACAGGGGGCGCGAAAAACATTCAGTACTTC.

The chain is built from TRBV4-3 and TRBJ2-5; 7 nucleotides match TRBD1. The CDR3 is 16 residues long. The junction had 13 bases not matched to a gene; V was cut back by 4 bases and J by 5 bases. From germline, CDR1 is LGHNA and CDR2 YSLEER. CDR3 in amino acids: CASSPEAGGFWETQYF. The CDR3 nucleotides read TGCGCCAGCAGCCCCGAGGCAGGGGGTTTTTGGGAGACCCAGTACTTC.

The V call is TRBV6-5, the J call TRBJ2-1, with 7 bases matching TRBD1. V lost 6 bases to trimming and J lost 0 bases; unmatched junction nucleotides: 2. CDR3 length equals 14 residues. Germline lookup yields CDR1 MNHEY and CDR2 SVGAGI. This CDR3 reads CASRGTASYNEQFF. The CDR3 DNA sequence: TGTGCCAGCAGGGGGACAGCCTCCTACAATGAGCAGTTCTTC.

The CDR3 region has the DNA TGTGCCAGCAGTTTTCAGACAGGGTCAAATTCACCCCTCCACTTT. Its translation: CASSFQTGSNSPLHF. The chain employs TRBV27 and TRBJ1-6, with 7 bases aligning to TRBD1. J lost 7 bases, V lost 3 bases, and 6 bases had no gene match. The CDR3 totals 15 residues. From germline, CDR1 is MNHEY and CDR2 SMNVEV (reference sequence).